Below are 31 T cell receptor beta chains sequenced from a single sample in a study of blood T cell repertoires in COVID-19. Assay used: immunoSEQ multiplex PCR; TCRdb lists only in-frame clones, some missing. This sample has about 190,000 clones, with less than 85% found just once. The sample was PBMCs or T cells enriched from blood (not recorded which). These receptors all come from a woman aged 25 to 45 who had recovered from COVID-19.

A few counts support this clone. This sequence joins TRBV10-3 and TRBJ2-1, with D tentatively TRBD2 (5 bases). This CDR3 spans 13 amino acids. Germline V gene lookup returns CDR1 ENHRY and CDR2 SYGVKD. The V end lost 4 bases, the J end lost 7 bases, and 11 bases lay between the germline ends. The CDR3 bases are TGTGCCATCAGTGGGGGAGATTGGAATGAGCAGTTCTTC. Its protein is CAISGGDWNEQFF.

The rearrangement links TRBV3-1 (or the pseudogene TRBV3-2) to TRBJ1-1, with TRBD1 matching 7 bases. CDR1 LGHDT and CDR2 YNNKEL come from the germline V gene (reference sequence). V was pared by 3 bases and J by 6 bases, with 13 bases of the junction left unmatched. This CDR3 has 16 residues. The CDR3 loop is CASSQPGQSLTPEAFF. The CDR3 DNA follows: TGTGCCAGCAGCCAGCCGGGACAGAGCTTAACCCCTGAAGCTTTCTTT.

V gene TRBV19 combines with J gene TRBJ2-1; D possibly corresponds to TRBD1 (6 bases). Germline V gives CDR1 LNHDA, CDR2 SQIVND (reference sequence). V was clipped by 9 bases and J by 1 base, with 13 bases between them. The CDR3 has 14 amino acids. CDR3 loop: CASQRGLSYNEQFF. The CDR3 DNA reads TGTGCCAGCCAGAGGGGGTTGTCCTACAATGAGCAGTTCTTC. The full variable domain, rest sourced from reference TRBV19 and TRBJ2-1, is DGGITQSPKYLFRKEGQNVTLSCEQNLNHDAMYWYRQDPGQGLRLIYYSQIVNDFQKGDIAEGYSVSREKKESFPLTVTSAQKNPTAFYLCASQRGLSYNEQFFGPGTRLTVL.

The rearrangement uses TRBV11-2 and TRBJ2-7; 9 bases match TRBD1. V dropped 4 bases and J dropped 4; count of bases not matched to a gene: 14. The CDR3 consists of 17 residues. Germline V lookup: CDR1 SGHAT, CDR2 FQNNGV. The CDR3, as DNA: TGTGCCAGCAGCTCAACGGGTATGCGGGACAGGGTATACGAGCAGTACGTC. Its translation is CASSSTGMRDRVYEQYV.

This chain links TRBV5-1 with TRBJ1-2, with D hard to call. The V gene lost 4 bases and the J gene lost 1 base, with 11 bases spanning the gap. CDR1 is SGHRS, CDR2 YFSETQ, per germline. The CDR3 is 14 residues long. The CDR3 reads CASSQMTNNYGYTF. The CDR3 DNA is TGCGCCAGCAGCCAGATGACAAATAACTATGGCTACACCTTC.

This sequence joins TRBV18 and TRBJ2-3, with D possibly TRBD1 on 6 matching bases. CDR1 and CDR2 (germline): KGHSH, LQKENI. Trimming cost V 4 bases and J 2 bases, with 22 bases left between them. The CDR3 has 18 residues. CDR3 amino acids: CASSLSAHGRGSTDTQYF. In DNA, the CDR3 is TGTGCCAGCTCACTCTCCGCTCACGGCAGGGGATCCACAGATACGCAGTATTTT. Using reference TRBV18 and TRBJ2-3 for the parts outside the CDR3, the full variable domain is NAGVMQNPRHLVRRRGQEARLRCSPMKGHSHVYWYRQLPEEGLKFMVYLQKENIIDESGMPKERFSAEFPKEGPSILRIQQVVRGDSAAYFCASSLSAHGRGSTDTQYFGPGTRLTVL.

In DNA, the CDR3 is TGTGCCAGCAGCGCCCGGACTAGCGGGAGCGAGCAGTTCTTC. It encodes CASSARTSGSEQFF. The chain has TRBV9 and TRBJ2-1; 13 bases are a match to TRBD2. The CDR3 loop spans 14 amino acids. Germline lookup yields CDR1 SGDLS and CDR2 YYNGEE. Trimming cost V 3 bases and J 10 bases; bases outside gene matches: 4.

V and J are TRBV5-1 and TRBJ2-7, with 12 bases aligning to TRBD1. Germline lookup yields CDR1 SGHRS and CDR2 YFSETQ. The CDR3 has 15 residues. Trimming removed 4 bases from V and 7 bases from J; junction bases left unmatched: 9. CDR3 sequence: CASSGRDRGPREQYV. The CDR3 nucleotides read TGCGCCAGCAGCGGCCGGGACAGGGGGCCGAGGGAGCAGTACGTC.

This clone has ten or more counts. J is TRBJ1-1 and V is TRBV29-1; D may be TRBD1 (6 bases). CDR3 length equals 11 residues. From germline, CDR1 is SQVTM and CDR2 ANQGSEA. V lost 3 bases to trimming and J lost 6 bases, with 8 bases between them. The chain's CDR3 is CSVDSGAEAFF. CDR3 nucleotide sequence: TGCAGCGTTGACTCAGGGGCTGAAGCTTTCTTT.

The chain links TRBV2 to TRBJ1-5; D is unresolved. V lost 6 bases and J 4 bases, leaving 16 bases between the germline ends. The length of the CDR3 is 15 residues. Germline V gene lookup returns CDR1 SNHLY and CDR2 FYNNEI. In nucleotides, the CDR3 is TGTGCCAGCAGGGGTGCGGGAATCCCAAATCAGCCCCAGCATTTT. Protein product: CASRGAGIPNQPQHF.

This clone has only one observation. This chain joins TRBV9 and TRBJ1-2; TRBD1 matches at 8 bases. With V trimmed by 4 bases and J by 2 bases, 4 bases remained unmatched. CDR3 length: 14 residues. Germline V gene lookup returns CDR1 SGDLS and CDR2 YYNGEE. The DNA of the CDR3 is TGTGCCAGCAGCCCATCAGGGGGCAACTATGGCTACACCTTC. Protein product: CASSPSGGNYGYTF.

The rearrangement links TRBV27 to TRBJ2-3; TRBD1 might be the D (5 bases). Trimming took 3 bases from V and 5 from J, leaving 12 bases between them. The CDR3 extends over 14 amino acids. Germline loops: CDR1 MNHEY, CDR2 SMNVEV (reference sequence). The CDR3 DNA sequence: TGTGCCAGCAGTTTGGCCCAGGGATTAGATACGCAGTATTTT. It is translated as CASSLAQGLDTQYF.

V and J are TRBV28 and TRBJ2-4, with 8 bases lining up with TRBD2. The junction had 16 bases not matched to a gene; V was cut back by 11 bases and J by 7 bases. The CDR3 extends over 15 amino acids. Germline V gene sequence: CDR1 MDHEN, CDR2 SYDVKM. The CDR3: CAGSGGRSGRNIQYF. In DNA form, the CDR3 reads TGTGCCGGGAGCGGGGGAAGGTCTGGGCGTAACATTCAGTACTTC.

V usage is TRBV5-1 and J usage is TRBJ1-1; D might be TRBD1 (6 bases). Between the trimmed V and J ends, which lost 4 bases and 1 base, there was a span of 11 bases. The germline gives CDR1 SGHRS, CDR2 YFSETQ. The CDR3 is 14 amino acids. DNA of the CDR3: TGCGCCAGCAGCCAAGCACAGGGGAACACTGAAGCTTTCTTT. It specifies CASSQAQGNTEAFF.

The chain joins TRBV3-1 (or the pseudogene TRBV3-2) to TRBJ1-1; no firm D call. Germline V lookup: CDR1 LGHDT, CDR2 YNNKEL (reference sequence). The CDR3 consists of 12 residues. Trimming shortened V by 8 bases and J by 6 bases, and 13 bases separated the two germline ends. CDR3: CASSRGGSEAFF. CDR3 sequence (DNA): TGTGCCAGCTCCCGCGGAGGTTCTGAAGCTTTCTTT.

Only a few counts were recorded for this clone. The rearrangement links TRBV9 to TRBJ2-6; 12 bases align to TRBD1. Germline CDR1 and CDR2: SGDLS and YYNGEE. This CDR3 region has 18 residues. Trimming at V came to 4 bases and at J to 1 base, leaving 6 bases not matched to a gene. The CDR3 loop is CASSFRDRGQSGANVLTF. In DNA, the CDR3 is TGTGCCAGCAGCTTCCGGGACAGGGGGCAGTCTGGGGCCAACGTCCTGACTTTC. The full variable domain, its missing parts supplied by reference TRBV9 and TRBJ2-6, is DSGVTQTPKHLITATGQRVTLRCSPRSGDLSVYWYQQSLDQGLQFLIQYYNGEERAKGNILERFSAQQFPDLHSELNLSSLELGDSALYFCASSFRDRGQSGANVLTFGAGSRLTVL.

The CDR3 loop is CASSVVEGGHEQFF. CDR3 nucleotides: TGTGCCAGCAGCGTAGTAGAGGGGGGGCATGAGCAGTTCTTC. The V call is TRBV9, the J call TRBJ2-1; TRBD2 is a possible D gene (7 bases). CDR1 and CDR2 (germline): SGDLS, YYNGEE. V was cut by 0 bases and J by 8 bases, with 12 bases left in between. CDR3 length: 14 residues.

This chain uses TRBV5-1 with TRBJ2-3; D not resolved. V was shortened by 0 bases and J by 1 base, with 9 bases between the two germline ends. This CDR3 comprises 15 residues. Germline CDR1 is SGHRS and CDR2 is YFSETQ. CDR3 region: CASSLGGPRTDTQYF. The CDR3 nucleotides are TGCGCCAGCAGCTTGGGTGGGCCCCGCACAGATACGCAGTATTTT.

The chain joins TRBV3-1 (or the pseudogene TRBV3-2) to TRBJ1-3, with 7 bases aligning to TRBD1. The germline CDR1 and CDR2 sequences are LGHDT and YNNKEL (reference sequence). The J segment lost 3 bases and the V segment lost 3 bases, leaving 11 bases of the junction unmatched. This CDR3 spans 17 amino acids. CDR3 in amino acids: CASSHQLQGYFGNTIYF. CDR3 coding DNA: TGTGCCAGCAGCCACCAATTACAGGGGTACTTTGGAAACACCATATATTTT.

The chain uses TRBV14 and TRBJ1-6, with D perhaps TRBD1 (5 bases). Trimming removed 0 bases at V and 2 bases at J, with 26 bases between. The germline CDR1 and CDR2 sequences are SGHDN and FVKESK. There are 22 residues in the CDR3. The CDR3 DNA reads as TGTGCCAGCAGCCAAGATTGGGCGGAGGACCCCTTTGGGGGGGCCTATAATTCACCCCTCCACTTT. Protein sequence: CASSQDWAEDPFGGAYNSPLHF.

The rearrangement joins TRBV28 to TRBJ1-4, with TRBD1 as a possible D gene (5 bases). The CDR3 runs 15 residues. Deletions cut 3 bases from V and 2 bases from J, with 10 bases between. The germline gives CDR1 MDHEN, CDR2 SYDVKM. The CDR3 bases are TGTGCCAGCAGTTTCGATCGGGGGACTAATGAAAAACTGTTTTTT. It translates to CASSFDRGTNEKLFF.

The chain combines TRBV5-1 with TRBJ2-3; 8 bases map to TRBD1. Trimming cost V 4 bases and J 3 bases; bases outside gene matches: 7. This CDR3 is built from 15 residues. Germline-derived CDR1 and CDR2 are SGHRS and YFSETQ. The chain's CDR3 is CASSEQGGPTDTQYF. Here the CDR3 DNA reads TGCGCCAGCAGCGAACAGGGGGGACCTACAGATACGCAGTATTTT. The full variable domain, rest sourced from reference TRBV5-1 and TRBJ2-3, is KAGVTQTPRYLIKTRGQQVTLSCSPISGHRSVSWYQQTPGQGLQFLFEYFSETQRNKGNFPGRFSGRQFSNSRSEMNVSTLELGDSALYLCASSEQGGPTDTQYFGPGTRLTVL.

The V call is TRBV28, the J call TRBJ2-1; 8 bases align to TRBD1. Germline V gene data show CDR1 as MDHEN and CDR2 as SYDVKM. This CDR3 spans 17 amino acids. Trimming at V came to 3 bases and at J to 5 bases, leaving 12 bases not matched to a gene. The DNA for the CDR3 is TGTGCCAGCAGTTTCGAGGGGCCGGGACAGGCACACAATGAGCAGTTCTTC. It specifies CASSFEGPGQAHNEQFF.

This chain's CDR3 is CASSIQESSDTQYF. In DNA, the CDR3 is TGCGCCAGCAGTATACAGGAGTCATCGGATACGCAGTATTTT. The chain uses TRBV5-1 and TRBJ2-3; possible D gene TRBD1, 5 bases. Between the trimmed V and J ends, which lost 5 bases and 6 bases, there was a span of 16 bases. This CDR3 comprises 14 residues. CDR1 is SGHRS, CDR2 YFSETQ, per germline.

The gene calls are TRBV10-3 and TRBJ2-1, with TRBD2 matching 9 bases. CDR1 and CDR2 from the germline V gene are ENHRY and SYGVKD. This CDR3 comprises 19 residues. V dropped 3 bases and J dropped 0; count of bases not matched to a gene: 12. CDR3 nucleotide sequence: TGTGCCATCAGTGATGGACTAGCGAAACGTCAAAGCTCCTACAATGAGCAGTTCTTC. Protein sequence: CAISDGLAKRQSSYNEQFF.

V gene TRBV19 combines with J gene TRBJ1-5; weak D call: TRBD1 (5 bases). CDR3 length: 15 residues. V shed 7 bases and J shed 0 bases, with 13 bases lying between them. Per the germline V gene, CDR1 is LNHDA and CDR2 is SQIVND (reference sequence). The CDR3 region has the DNA TGTGCCAGTACCCCAGGGCGGAGTAGCAATCAGCCCCAGCATTTT. Protein: CASTPGRSSNQPQHF.

The genes are TRBV5-1 and TRBJ2-3, with TRBD2 identical over 9 bases. With V trimmed by 4 bases and J by 1 base, 19 bases remained unmatched. Looked up from germline, CDR1 is SGHRS and CDR2 is YFSETQ. The CDR3 is 20 residues long. The CDR3 sequence: CASSPRGGVLAGVGTDTQYF. CDR3 nucleotides: TGCGCCAGCAGCCCCAGGGGAGGAGTATTAGCGGGAGTGGGCACAGATACGCAGTATTTT.

Remarks on this clone: The same CDR3 is also encoded by other DNA sequences in this sample. The chain couples TRBV18 to TRBJ1-6; weak D call: TRBD1 (6 bases). The CDR3 runs 14 residues. Per the germline V gene, CDR1 is KGHSH and CDR2 is LQKENI. The V and J ends lost 6 bases and 2 bases respectively, with 8 bases between them. The CDR3 bases are TGTGCCAGCTCTAGGGGGACCTATAATTCACCCCTCCACTTT. Protein product: CASSRGTYNSPLHF.

The chain employs TRBV5-1 and TRBJ2-1; perhaps TRBD2 as D (6 bases). Per the germline V gene, CDR1 is SGHRS and CDR2 is YFSETQ. Deletions cut 6 bases from V and 14 bases from J, with 21 bases between. CDR3 length equals 13 residues. DNA of the CDR3: TGCGCCAGCACCCCGGGTGGGGAGGAGAGGAAGTTCTTC. Amino acid sequence: CASTPGGEERKFF.

This chain joins TRBV10-1 and TRBJ1-1; perhaps TRBD1 as D (6 bases). V was cut by 2 bases and J by 1 base, with 8 bases left in between. Germline V gene data show CDR1 as WNHNN and CDR2 as SYGVQD (reference sequence). This CDR3 has 14 residues. As DNA, the CDR3 is TGCGCCAGCAGTGAGACAGGGAAGAACACTGAAGCTTTCTTT. It yields the protein CASSETGKNTEAFF.

V gene TRBV4-1 combines with J gene TRBJ1-1, with D unresolved. The CDR3 totals 15 residues. Germline V gives CDR1 MGHRA, CDR2 YSYEKL. Trimming took 0 bases from V and 2 from J, leaving 10 bases between them. The CDR3, as DNA: TGCGCCAGCAGCCAAGATCTCCGGGGAAACACTGAAGCTTTCTTT. Protein: CASSQDLRGNTEAFF.